This T cell receptor (beta chain) was retrieved from a study of T-cell reconstitution after alpha-beta-depleted transplantation in children. General observations from the study: A year had passed since transplant, and T-cell counts and diversity by then came mostly from newly produced T cells. About two months after transplant, alpha-beta T cells reportedly came from several hundred expanded graft clones. High day-60 TCRbeta diversity in some patients came from surviving recipient T cells and thymic progenitors.

On this clonotype itself: Its antigen is not identified. The conserved final phenylalanine or tryptophan is absent from the CDR3, which likely points to a read error.

A library of TCRbeta sequences, prepared with unique molecular identifiers, was generated. MiXCR, run by TCRdb on the PCR reads, gives a single entry per CDR3 protein. This sample has around 6,500 distinct CDR3 sequences, with approximately 14% found just once. This clonotype was sampled from a boy younger than 18 with acute lymphoblastic leukemia, due to receive a stem cell transplant. The input for sequencing was PBMCs, taken before TCRalphabeta/CD19-depleted stem cell transplant.

The CDR3 DNA is TGCGCCAGCAGCCGATTTTTAACGGGAGGGCCCTACGAGCAGTACATC. Protein sequence: CASSRFLTGGPYEQYI. The genes are TRBV4-3 and TRBJ2-7; 8 bases align to TRBD2. Germline-derived CDR1 and CDR2 are LGHNA and YSLEER. The ends lost 4 bases at V and 2 bases at J; junction bases unmatched: 10. This CDR3 spans 16 amino acids.